This T cell receptor (beta chain) was sequenced in a study of OX40 agonist ivuxolimab in advanced cancers. Profiling relied on immunoSEQ multiplex PCR, and the TCRdb table lists in-frame clones only, not all of them. The table includes roughly 86,000 clones, roughly nine tenths detected once. J gave up 7 bases and V 5 bases, and 14 bases lay outside the gene matches. Germline loops: CDR1 SGDLS, CDR2 YYNGEE. The CDR3 has 15 amino acids. The source of this sequence is an adult with an advanced solid tumor such as melanoma, head and neck, liver or kidney cancer. Specimen: CD4+ or CD8+ T cells sorted from blood, collected in a trial of the OX40 agonist ivuxolimab. V and J are TRBV9 and TRBJ2-5; TRBD2 agrees at 7 bases. Here the CDR3 DNA reads TGTGCCAGCAGTCAGGCGCCAGCGGGGAGGGGGACCCAGTACTTC. This sequence encodes CASSQAPAGRGTQYF.